These T cell receptor beta chains were read from a single sample in a study of pediatric ulcerative colitis. The assay was immunoSEQ multiplex PCR, and TCRdb's table has in-frame clones only and misses some. The sample consists of roughly 14,000 clones, 70% to 90% of them appearing once. The sequenced material came from blood. These receptors all come from a boy younger than 18 with moderate ulcerative colitis. Each CDR3 is given with its conserved first and last residue. The order of the fields is J gene, V gene, D gene, clone size, CDR3 protein, CDR3 DNA. A D gene is named only where the DNA matches it firmly. A row's size may be missing; if present it is once, few, many or a size class.

>TRBJ2-3|TRBV19|TRBD2|NA
CASSLPGGVRDTQYF
TGTGCCAGTAGCCTCCCCGGGGGGGTGCGAGATACGCAGTATTTT
>TRBJ1-2|TRBV28|NA|NA
CASSPPRINYGYTF
TGTGCCAGCAGTCCACCCCGCATAAACTATGGCTACACCTTC
>TRBJ1-1|TRBV23-1|NA|NA
CASSQDSPNTEAFF
TGCGCCAGCAGTCAGGACAGCCCGAACACTGAAGCTTTCTTT
>TRBJ1-5|TRBV7-8|NA|once
CASSLVGYQPQHF
TGTGCCAGCAGCTTAGTAGGGTATCAGCCCCAGCATTTT
>TRBJ1-1|TRBV27|NA|few
CASSSPLYTEAFF
TGTGCCAGCAGTTCCCCACTCTACACTGAAGCTTTCTTT
>TRBJ2-3|TRBV14|NA|NA
CASSQDSYYAGSESDTQYF
TGTGCCAGCAGCCAAGACTCCTACTACGCGGGATCGGAGTCAGATACGCAGTATTTT
>TRBJ2-7|TRBV28|NA|NA
CASSRDISYEQYF
TGTGCCAGCAGCCGGGACATCTCCTACGAGCAGTACTTC
>TRBJ1-5|TRBV27|TRBD1|few
CASSLWAGGQPQHF
TGTGCCAGCAGTTTATGGGCAGGGGGGCAGCCCCAGCATTTT
>TRBJ1-6|TRBV5-4|NA|NA
CASSNVGYSPLHF
TGTGCCAGCAGTAATGTGGGGTACTCACCCCTCCACTTT
>TRBJ1-5|TRBV4-1|TRBD1|NA
CASSQDGQGGSNQPQHF
TGCGCCAGCAGCCAAGATGGGCAGGGGGGTAGCAATCAGCCCCAGCATTTT
>TRBJ1-4|TRBV5-6|TRBD1|NA
CASSQHTGEGEKLFF
TGTGCCAGCAGCCAACACACAGGGGAGGGCGAAAAACTGTTTTTT
>TRBJ2-3|TRBV9|TRBD2|NA
CASSVEQVTSGTEYF
TGTGCCAGCAGCGTAGAGCAAGTGACTAGCGGTACCGAGTATTTT
>TRBJ2-7|TRBV28|TRBD2|NA
CASRSQAGSSYEQYF
TGTGCCAGCAGATCCCAAGCGGGGAGCTCCTACGAGCAGTACTTC
>TRBJ2-1|TRBV15|NA|NA
CATRSRGANEQFF
TGTGCCACCAGGAGCAGGGGAGCTAATGAGCAGTTCTTC
>TRBJ2-3|TRBV6-4|TRBD2|NA
CASSAVLAGTDTQYF
TGTGCCAGCAGTGCGGTGCTAGCGGGAACGGATACGCAGTATTTT